This TCR beta chain was sequenced during a study of tumor-infiltrating lymphocytes in primary liver carcinoma. Production of TCR beta cDNA used around 500 ng total RNA together with a constant-region primer. The TCR beta library was amplified through three nested multiplex PCR rounds in a modified ARM-PCR procedure. TCRdb fed the multiplex PCR reads into MiXCR, producing one record per CDR3 protein. Of 20,000 to 25,000 distinct CDR3 sequences listed, 75% to 80% are singletons. Unsorted bulk tissue of roughly 20-34 mg yielded co-extracted RNA and DNA. Concerning this clonotype itself: A read error may produce the germline difference seen at one junction end.

What was sequenced was liver tumor tissue from sampling region 1. As to subset: tumor region T1, superior pole. The sequence was collected from a woman aged 30 to 39 with primary liver carcinoma and hepatitis B virus infection.

DNA for the CDR3: TGTGCCAGCAGCTTAGATAGGACTGAAACCGGGGTGCTGTTTTTT. Its translation is CASSLDRTETGVLFF. This chain links TRBV11-2 with TRBJ2-2, with a possible D match to TRBD2 (5 bases). The V gene's germline CDR1 is SGHAT and CDR2 FQNNGV. This CDR3 has 15 amino acids.